The present TCR beta chain was sequenced within a study of human T cells and chemical hapten exposure. Points from the study as a whole: Expanded TCRs made up significantly more big CDR3 similarity clusters than controls did.

This clonotype has only a few counts. The antigen remains undetermined. This CDR3 has 13 amino acids. MiXCR, applied by TCRdb to the RACE reads, yields one record per CDR3 protein. The top ten hold roughly 2% of the sample, which has about 64,000 distinct CDR3 sequences, approximately 10% seen once. As for time point: patch test 3, about 24 weeks after DPC sensitization. Sample treatment: therapeutic diphenylcyclopropenone sensitization with weekly scalp DPC. The donor pool consisted of alopecia patients aged 18 to 70 years, considered suitable for DPC. This material consisted of whole blood, taken in connection with sensitization to the hapten diphenylcyclopropenone (DPC). The sequence derives from a woman aged 25 to 39 with alopecia areata. Some clones in this sample may be carry-over from other donors' samples. This chain uses TRBV3-2 with TRBJ2-2. TRBV3-2 is a recognized pseudogene. CDR3 DNA: TGTGCCAGCAGCCCAGTGGATAGACTGACGATGTTTTTT. Its protein product is CASSPVDRLTMFF.